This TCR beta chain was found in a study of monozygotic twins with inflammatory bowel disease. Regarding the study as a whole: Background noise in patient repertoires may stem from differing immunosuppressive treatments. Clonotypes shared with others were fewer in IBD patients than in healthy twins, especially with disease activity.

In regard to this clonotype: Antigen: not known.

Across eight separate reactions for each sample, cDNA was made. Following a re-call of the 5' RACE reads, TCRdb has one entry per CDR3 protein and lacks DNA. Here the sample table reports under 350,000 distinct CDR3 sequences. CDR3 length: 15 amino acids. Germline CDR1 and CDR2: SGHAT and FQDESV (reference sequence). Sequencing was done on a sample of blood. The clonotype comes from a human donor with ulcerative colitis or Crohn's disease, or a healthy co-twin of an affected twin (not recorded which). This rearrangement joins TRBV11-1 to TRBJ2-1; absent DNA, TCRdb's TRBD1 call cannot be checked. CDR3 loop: CASSPAGGSYNEQFF.